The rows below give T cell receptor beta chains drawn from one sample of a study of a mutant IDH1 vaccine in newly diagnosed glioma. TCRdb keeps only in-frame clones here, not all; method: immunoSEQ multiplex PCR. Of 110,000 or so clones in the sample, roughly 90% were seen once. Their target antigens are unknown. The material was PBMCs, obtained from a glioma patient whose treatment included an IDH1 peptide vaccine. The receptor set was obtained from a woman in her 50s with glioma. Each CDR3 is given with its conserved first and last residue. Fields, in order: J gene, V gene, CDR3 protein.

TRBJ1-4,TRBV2,CASMQGTTNEKLFF
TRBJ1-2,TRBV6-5,CASSPGTGNYGYTF
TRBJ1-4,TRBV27,CASSRTLNEKLFF
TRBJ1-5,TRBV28,CASRGWTGGMGDQPQHF
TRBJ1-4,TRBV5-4,CASSPGGEKLFF
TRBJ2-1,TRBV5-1,CASSSTGTGFYNEQFF
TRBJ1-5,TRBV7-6,CASSLFDRGQPQHF
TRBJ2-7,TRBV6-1,CASSEGGVLEQYF
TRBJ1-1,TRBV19,CASSIWSQGNTEAFF
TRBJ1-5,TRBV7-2,CASSYSLDSNQPQHF
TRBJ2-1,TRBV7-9,CASSSGGDEQFF
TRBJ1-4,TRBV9,CASSVSGDGKLFF
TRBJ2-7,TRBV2,CASQRGGSYEQYF
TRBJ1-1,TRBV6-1,CASSERDQAFF
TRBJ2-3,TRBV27,CASSTSGSTDTQYF
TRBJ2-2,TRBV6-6,CASTIRQNTGELFF
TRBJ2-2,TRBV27,CASSPGTRATGELFF
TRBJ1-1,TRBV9,CASSVSADTEAFF
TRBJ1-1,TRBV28,CASSSPTGMNTEAFF
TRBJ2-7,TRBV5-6,CASSLNGGEQYF
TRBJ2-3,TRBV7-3,CASSSEGFSTDTQYF
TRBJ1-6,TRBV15,CATSRDPKSYNSPLHF
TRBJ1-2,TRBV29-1,CSVGGGELNYGYTF
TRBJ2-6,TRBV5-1,CASSSGDTNSGANVLTF
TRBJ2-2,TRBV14,CASSQARAGELFF
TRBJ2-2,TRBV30,CAWRGLARTGELFF
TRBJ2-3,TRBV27,CASSLGGGMLNTQYF
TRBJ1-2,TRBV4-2,CASSQDGAGPYGYTF
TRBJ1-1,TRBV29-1,CSVGGATEAFF
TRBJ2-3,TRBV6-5,CASSYSLRADTQYF
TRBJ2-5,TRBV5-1,CASSQGLLVGETQYF
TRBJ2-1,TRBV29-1,CSVHNSGTEQFF
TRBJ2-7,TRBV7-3,CASSLGAGGDYEQYF
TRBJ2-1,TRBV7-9,CASSFRDTSVNEQFF
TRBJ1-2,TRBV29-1,CSVDLGTGYGYTF
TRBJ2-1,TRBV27,CASSLRGYPYNEQFF
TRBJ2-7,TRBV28,CASSNIRQGSYEQYF
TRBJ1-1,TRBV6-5,CASSTFLQNTEAFF
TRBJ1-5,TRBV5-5,CASSLGDRIGNQPQHF